This entry lists 18 T cell receptor beta chains sequenced from one sample in a study of blood T cells in healthy people across ages. The second PCR ran roughly 7 to 11 cycles with a sample-barcoded 5' primer and J-beta primers. TCRdb passed the 5' RACE reads through MiXCR, listing each CDR3 protein once. The repertoire includes some 780,000 distinct CDR3 sequences, roughly three fifths of them detected once, and roughly 24% sits in the top ten. What was sequenced was blood. All receptors derive from a man aged 35-49 years in good health.

This chain uses TRBV5-1 with TRBJ2-1; 9 bases are shared with TRBD2. This CDR3 has 15 amino acids. The germline CDR1 and CDR2 sequences are SGHRS and YFSETQ. The V gene end was trimmed by 2 bases and the J gene end by 8 bases; junction bases not matched to a gene: 8. CDR3 nucleotides: TGCGCCAGCAGCTTCAGGGTAGCGGGAGCGGATGAGCAGTTCTTC. Amino acids: CASSFRVAGADEQFF.

The CDR3 nucleotides are TGTGCCAGCAGACCCGACGCAGTTGAGCAGTTCTTC. Protein: CASRPDAVEQFF. The chain joins TRBV2 to TRBJ2-1; D unresolved. The CDR3 has 12 amino acids. Germline loops: CDR1 SNHLY, CDR2 FYNNEI. With 6 bases removed from V and 9 bases from J, the gap between germline ends came to 12 bases.

This clonotype was seen only a few times. V and J are TRBV18 and TRBJ2-7; 7 positions match TRBD1. V gave up 3 bases and J gave up 4 bases; unmatched junction bases: 12. Germline lookup yields CDR1 KGHSH and CDR2 LQKENI. The CDR3 contains 16 residues. This CDR3 is CASSPGTGDSRYEQYF. The CDR3 DNA sequence: TGTGCCAGCTCACCGGGTACTGGGGACAGCCGGTACGAGCAGTACTTC.

This clonotype was seen only a few times. The rearrangement joins TRBV4-2 to TRBJ2-5; possibly TRBD1 or TRBD2 for D (5 bases each). The CDR3 extends over 15 amino acids. From germline, CDR1 is LGHNA and CDR2 YNFKEQ. V lost 2 bases to trimming and J lost 4 bases, with 14 bases between them. The CDR3 DNA sequence: TGTGCCAGCAGCCAATATTCAGGGAGCAGAGAGACCCAGTACTTC. This gives the protein CASSQYSGSRETQYF.

This chain joins TRBV5-1 and TRBJ2-1; 7 nucleotides agree with TRBD2. This CDR3 comprises 14 residues. Germline lookup yields CDR1 SGHRS and CDR2 YFSETQ. With V trimmed by 7 bases and J by 0 bases, 4 bases remained unmatched. In DNA form, the CDR3 reads TGCGCCAGCCCGGGAGGCAGCTCCTACAATGAGCAGTTCTTC. As protein: CASPGGSSYNEQFF.

The sample holds many counts of this clonotype. V is TRBV12-3 or TRBV12-4 and J is TRBJ1-4; 7 nucleotides line up with TRBD1. The CDR3 consists of 15 residues. V was pared by 6 bases and J by 0 bases, with 4 bases of the junction left unmatched. The CDR3 DNA sequence: TGTGCCAGCAGCTCGCAGGGGGCAACTAATGAAAAACTGTTTTTT. Its protein product is CASSSQGATNEKLFF.

The chain couples TRBV29-1 to TRBJ2-5; 9 nucleotides align to TRBD2. Germline CDR1 reads SQVTM; CDR2 reads ANQGSEA. J gave up 5 bases and V 6 bases, and 4 bases lay outside the gene matches. The CDR3 loop spans 12 amino acids. In DNA, the CDR3 is TGCAGCGTGGCGGGGGGGGTGGAGACCCAGTACTTC. It yields the protein CSVAGGVETQYF.

This sequence joins TRBV28 and TRBJ2-2; 9 positions match TRBD2. The J segment lost 3 bases and the V segment lost 4 bases, leaving 3 bases of the junction unmatched. Germline CDR1 reads MDHEN; CDR2 reads SYDVKM. This CDR3 has 15 amino acids. CDR3: CASSSSGIDTGELFF. DNA of the CDR3: TGTGCCAGCAGTTCTAGCGGGATTGACACCGGGGAGCTGTTTTTT.

J is TRBJ2-5 and V is TRBV13; 7 bases match TRBD2. The CDR3 sequence is 18 residues long. The V gene end was trimmed by 5 bases and the J gene end by 11 bases; junction bases not matched to a gene: 26. The germline CDR1 and CDR2 sequences are PRHDT and FYEKMQ (reference sequence). CDR3 residues: CASSRWGGLQLSYNEQYF. The CDR3 nucleotides read TGTGCCAGCAGCCGCTGGGGGGGACTTCAACTCTCCTACAATGAGCAGTACTTC.

V is TRBV3-1 and J is TRBJ2-1; 11 bases are a match to TRBD2. The germline V gene encodes CDR1 LGHDT and CDR2 YNNKEL (reference sequence). This CDR3 spans 15 amino acids. With V trimmed by 6 bases and J by 7 bases, 8 bases remained unmatched. This chain's CDR3 is CASSPTSGVFNEQFF. CDR3 nucleotide sequence: TGTGCCAGCAGTCCGACTAGCGGGGTTTTTAATGAGCAGTTCTTC.

V gene TRBV20-1 combines with J gene TRBJ2-3, with D possibly being TRBD1 or TRBD2 (7 bases each). Trimming removed 4 bases at V and 4 bases at J, with 18 bases between. This CDR3 has 15 residues. From germline, CDR1 is DFQATT and CDR2 SNEGSKA (reference sequence). CDR3 coding DNA: TGCAGTGCTAAGAAGGGGGCGGGAGAGGCAGATACGCAGTATTTT. It is translated as CSAKKGAGEADTQYF.

The chain carries TRBV7-9 and TRBJ1-1; TRBD1 aligns across 8 bases. Germline CDR1 is SEHNR and CDR2 is FQNEAQ (reference sequence). J was trimmed by 4 bases and V by 2 bases; bases with no gene match: 6. This CDR3 region has 15 residues. The CDR3 reads CASSLTQTGATEAFF. The DNA of the CDR3 is TGTGCCAGCAGCTTAACCCAGACAGGGGCCACTGAAGCTTTCTTT.

The rearrangement uses TRBV3-1 and TRBJ2-3; D remains unclear. CDR3 length: 15 residues. Germline V gene sequence: CDR1 LGHDT, CDR2 YNNKEL (reference sequence). V was cut by 0 bases and J by 5 bases, with 12 bases left in between. The CDR3 loop is CASSQDAWAVDTQYF. The CDR3 DNA follows: TGTGCCAGCAGCCAAGACGCATGGGCAGTAGATACGCAGTATTTT.

The V call is TRBV4-2, the J call TRBJ1-5; 10 bases align to TRBD1. The CDR3 contains 15 residues. V trimming: 2 bases; J trimming: 5 bases; junction bases outside the gene matches: 3. CDR1 LGHNA and CDR2 YNFKEQ come from the germline V gene. This CDR3 is CASSQTTGGYQPQHF. The CDR3 DNA sequence: TGTGCCAGCAGCCAAACGACAGGGGGCTATCAGCCCCAGCATTTT.

This clonotype occurred a few times. V and J are TRBV12-3 or TRBV12-4 and TRBJ1-6; no firm D call. The CDR3 sequence is 14 residues long. Trimming cost V 2 bases and J 5 bases, with 7 bases left between them. In DNA, the CDR3 is TGTGCCAGCAGTTTATGGGGAGATAATTCACCCCTCCACTTT. Its translation is CASSLWGDNSPLHF.

This clonotype appeared a few times. This chain links TRBV4-1 with TRBJ1-4; D not resolved. Trimming pared 1 base from V and 8 bases from J, leaving 8 bases between. The CDR3 totals 13 residues. Germline V gene lookup returns CDR1 MGHRA and CDR2 YSYEKL. Here the CDR3 reads CASSQVLGEKLFF. CDR3 nucleotide sequence: TGCGCCAGCAGCCAAGTCCTAGGAGAAAAACTGTTTTTT.

This sequence joins TRBV2 and TRBJ2-7; D remains unclear. V was shortened by 7 bases and J by 2 bases, with 15 bases between the two germline ends. The CDR3 is 14 residues long. Per the germline V gene, CDR1 is SNHLY and CDR2 is FYNNEI. The CDR3 here is CASTREHLPYEQYF. CDR3 bases: TGTGCCAGCACCCGAGAACATCTCCCCTACGAGCAGTACTTC.

The J gene is TRBJ2-7, the V gene TRBV3-1; unclear D gene. The DNA end is more similar to TRBJ2-5, so the J call may be wrong. CDR1 is LGHDT, CDR2 YNNKEL, per germline (reference sequence). The length of the CDR3 is 15 residues. Here the CDR3 reads CASSRSQAEKETQYF. The CDR3 region has the DNA TGTGCCAGCAGCCGAAGTCAGGCCGAAAAAGAGACCCAGTACTTC.